What follows are 14 T cell receptor beta chains derived from one specimen sequenced in a study of T cells in Graves' hyperthyroidism and ophthalmopathy. Amplification targeted TCR beta CDR3 regions from RNA transcripts. Researchers ran a first-round RT-PCR on the TCR CDR3 using the HTBI primer set. TCRdb fed the multiplex PCR reads into MiXCR, producing one record per CDR3 protein. This repertoire shows 200,000 to 250,000 distinct CDR3 sequences, roughly a sixth found once; its top ten account for 50%. The sequenced sample was blood. The receptor source for this set is a man over 45 with Graves' hyperthyroidism.

The table lists this clonotype with many counts. The CDR3: CASSEDSPNTGELFF. CDR3 sequence (DNA): TGTGCCAGCAGTGAGGACAGCCCGAACACCGGGGAGCTGTTTTTT. The chain combines TRBV28 with TRBJ2-2; D is perhaps TRBD1 (6 bases). The CDR3 covers 15 residues. Looked up from germline, CDR1 is MDHEN and CDR2 is SYDVKM. Trimming shortened V by 5 bases and J by 0 bases, and 10 bases separated the two germline ends.

This clonotype has at least ten counts. This chain links TRBV20-1 with TRBJ2-1; maybe TRBD1 (5 bases). Germline V gene data show CDR1 as DFQATT and CDR2 as SNEGSKA (reference sequence). The CDR3 sequence is 16 residues long. Trimming removed 0 bases from V and 0 bases from J, with 12 bases in between. CDR3 sequence: CSARDQTGSSYNEQFF. The CDR3 coding sequence is TGCAGTGCTAGAGATCAAACAGGCAGCTCCTACAATGAGCAGTTCTTC.

This clonotype was detected many times. The chain combines TRBV30 with TRBJ2-4; D is perhaps TRBD2 (6 bases). V lost 1 base to trimming and J lost 9 bases, with 25 bases between them. The germline gives CDR1 GTSNPN, CDR2 SVGIG (reference sequence). The CDR3 is 17 amino acids. The CDR3 DNA reads as TGTGCCTGGAGTGGGTATACGGGAGCGGGCGGTAGGGCCATTCAGTACTTC. Translated: CAWSGYTGAGGRAIQYF.

The chain employs TRBV7-9 and TRBJ1-5, with D maybe TRBD1 (6 bases). Trimming shortened V by 5 bases and J by 5 bases, and 10 bases separated the two germline ends. Germline V gene sequence: CDR1 SEHNR, CDR2 FQNEAQ (reference sequence). The CDR3 covers 13 residues. DNA of the CDR3: TGTGCCAGCAGCCGCGGACAGCATCAGCCCCAGCATTTT. Protein sequence: CASSRGQHQPQHF.

This clonotype was picked up many times. The rearrangement joins TRBV5-1 to TRBJ2-3; 9 positions agree with TRBD2. V dropped 4 bases and J dropped 2; count of bases not matched to a gene: 14. This CDR3 is 18 amino acids long. Germline V CDR1 and CDR2: SGHRS, YFSETQ. The CDR3 region is CASSMEPRLAAYTDTQYF. DNA for the CDR3: TGCGCCAGCAGCATGGAGCCTAGACTAGCGGCGTACACAGATACGCAGTATTTT.

The chain carries TRBV6-1 and TRBJ1-2, with D tentatively TRBD1 (6 bases). In germline, CDR1 is MNHNS, CDR2 SASEGT. Trimming pared 5 bases from V and 4 bases from J, leaving 11 bases between. The CDR3 contains 13 residues. CDR3 nucleotides: TGTGCCAGCAGTTCTCAGGGGACCTATGGCTACACCTTC. Translation gives CASSSQGTYGYTF.

The chain combines TRBV6-1 with TRBJ1-5; D gene unclear. The ends were cut back, 1 base at V and 0 bases at J, with 10 bases in the middle. Germline CDR1 reads MNHNS; CDR2 reads SASEGT. This CDR3 comprises 16 residues. CDR3 nucleotide sequence: TGTGCCAGCAGTGAAGAAGTGATTTATAGCAATCAGCCCCAGCATTTT. Amino acid sequence: CASSEEVIYSNQPQHF.

The CDR3 nucleotides are TGCGCCAGCGAAACAGGGGATAGCTCCTACAATGAGCAGTTCTTC. The encoded protein is CASETGDSSYNEQFF. This chain uses TRBV10-2 with TRBJ2-1, with 7 bases fitting TRBD1. CDR3 size: 15 residues. CDR1 is WSHSY, CDR2 SAAADI, per germline. Trimming took 8 bases from V and 0 from J; bases not matched to a gene: 7.

The sample holds many counts of this clonotype. The chain is built from TRBV6-1 and TRBJ2-1; 7 bases are a match to TRBD2. The ends lost 4 bases at V and 2 bases at J; junction bases unmatched: 5. Germline V lookup: CDR1 MNHNS, CDR2 SASEGT. CDR3 length: 15 amino acids. The CDR3 spells CASSGPGLPYNEQFF. The CDR3 nucleotides are TGTGCCAGCAGTGGCCCGGGACTACCCTACAATGAGCAGTTCTTC.

In this sample, this clonotype turned up a few times. The J gene is TRBJ1-2, the V gene TRBV20-1, with D hard to call. V lost 5 bases and J 11 bases, leaving 27 bases between the germline ends. The CDR3 runs to 15 residues. Germline V lookup: CDR1 DFQATT, CDR2 SNEGSKA (reference sequence). This CDR3 reads CSAPTVGYFSRAYTF. The DNA of the CDR3 is TGCAGTGCTCCTACAGTCGGTTATTTCTCCCGAGCTTACACCTTC.

At least ten counts were recorded for this clonotype. The chain carries TRBV6-2 or TRBV6-3 and TRBJ1-2; D is uncertain. The CDR3 is made up of 14 amino acids. V lost 6 bases and J lost 0, with 11 bases in between. Germline V gene data show CDR1 as MNHEY and CDR2 as SVGEGT. The DNA of the CDR3 is TGTGCCAGCAGCCCCGTTGGACCTAACTATGGCTACACCTTC. It specifies CASSPVGPNYGYTF.

This chain links TRBV7-8 with TRBJ2-5, with 7 positions matching TRBD1. The CDR3 consists of 13 residues. CDR1 SGHVS and CDR2 FQNEAQ come from the germline V gene. The trim removed 4 bases at V and 3 bases at J, leaving 2 bases unmatched. The CDR3 sequence: CASSYGQEETQYF. The DNA of the CDR3 is TGTGCCAGCAGCTATGGACAGGAAGAGACCCAGTACTTC. The variable domain in full, with the rest retrieved from reference TRBV7-8 and TRBJ2-5, is GAGVSQSPRYKVAKRGQDVALRCDPISGHVSLFWYQQALGQGPEFLTYFQNEAQLDKSGLPSDRFFAERPEGSVSTLKIQRTQQEDSAVYLCASSYGQEETQYFGPGTRLLVL.

This clonotype was found many times. The rearrangement links TRBV11-2 to TRBJ2-2; D unclear. This CDR3 spans 14 amino acids. Trimming took off 0 bases at V and 4 bases at J, with 6 bases between the two ends. Looked up from germline, CDR1 is SGHAT and CDR2 is FQNNGV. The CDR3 protein is CASSLDRTTGELFF. DNA for the CDR3: TGTGCCAGCAGCTTAGATCGGACCACCGGGGAGCTGTTTTTT. The full variable domain, in which reference TRBV11-2 and TRBJ2-2 provide the parts outside the CDR3, is EAGVAQSPRYKIIEKRQSVAFWCNPISGHATLYWYQQILGQGPKLLIQFQNNGVVDDSQLPKDRFSAERLKGVDSTLKIQPAKLEDSAVYLCASSLDRTTGELFFGEGSRLTVL.

This clonotype was detected only a few times. The V call is TRBV6-9, the J call TRBJ1-5; D may be TRBD1 (6 bases). V gave up 4 bases and J gave up 10 bases, with 14 bases separating them. CDR1 is MNHGY and CDR2 is SVAAGI in the germline V gene. This CDR3 is 13 amino acids long. CDR3 loop: CASSWKDSSPQHF. CDR3 sequence (DNA): TGTGCCAGCAGTTGGAAGGACAGTTCTCCCCAGCATTTT.